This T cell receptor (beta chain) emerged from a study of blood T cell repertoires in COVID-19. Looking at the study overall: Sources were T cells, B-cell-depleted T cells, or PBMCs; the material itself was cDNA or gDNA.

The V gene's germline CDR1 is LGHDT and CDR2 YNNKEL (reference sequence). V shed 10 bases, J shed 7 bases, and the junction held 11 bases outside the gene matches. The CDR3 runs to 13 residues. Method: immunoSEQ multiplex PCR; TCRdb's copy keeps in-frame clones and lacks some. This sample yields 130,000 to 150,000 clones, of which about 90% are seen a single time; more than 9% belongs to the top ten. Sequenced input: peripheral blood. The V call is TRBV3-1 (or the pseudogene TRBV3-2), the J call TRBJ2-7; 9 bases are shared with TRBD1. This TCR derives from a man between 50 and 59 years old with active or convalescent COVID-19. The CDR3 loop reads CATSRDRDKEQYF. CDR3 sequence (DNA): TGTGCCACCTCTCGGGACAGGGATAAGGAGCAGTACTTC.